Below are 20 T cell receptor beta chains sequenced from a single sample in a study of control samples from healthy donors and cancer patients. The data were produced by immunoSEQ multiplex PCR, yet TCRdb's version contains in-frame clones alone and is incomplete. The profile covers about 130,000 clones, with about 93% appearing a single time and more than 2% taken by the ten largest. Material: blood. The origin of the receptors is a man between 18 and 29 years old in good health.

This chain links TRBV2 with TRBJ2-7; 9 bases fit TRBD1. CDR3 length equals 13 residues. Trimming removed 8 bases from V and 5 bases from J; junction bases left unmatched: 7. Germline V gives CDR1 SNHLY, CDR2 FYNNEI. The CDR3 region has the DNA TGTGCCAGCGGGGGACAGGGTTCCAACGAGCAGTACTTC. It is translated as CASGGQGSNEQYF.

CDR3 region: CASSQAGNTIYF. CDR3 sequence (DNA): TGTGCCAGCAGCCAAGCCGGAAACACCATATATTTT. The chain joins TRBV3-1 (or the pseudogene TRBV3-2) to TRBJ1-3; D remains unclear. CDR3 size: 12 residues. V lost 1 base and J 4 bases, leaving 2 bases between the germline ends. CDR1 is LGHDT, CDR2 YNNKEL, per germline (reference sequence).

This chain uses TRBV5-5 with TRBJ2-3; 9 bases map to TRBD2. The CDR3 is made up of 17 amino acids. Unmatched junction bases numbered 10, after V lost 2 bases and J lost 3 bases. Looked up from germline, CDR1 is SGHKS and CDR2 is YYEKEE (reference sequence). CDR3 nucleotides: TGTGCCAGCAGCTTTCGGGCTAGCGGGACCTGGACAGATACGCAGTATTTT. Amino acids: CASSFRASGTWTDTQYF.

V gene TRBV9 combines with J gene TRBJ1-1; D is perhaps TRBD1 (5 bases). This CDR3 comprises 14 residues. CDR1 and CDR2 from the germline V gene are SGDLS and YYNGEE. Trimming removed 3 bases at V and 2 bases at J, with 11 bases between. This CDR3 is CASSGDGGNTEAFF. Here the CDR3 DNA reads TGTGCCAGCAGCGGCGACGGGGGAAACACTGAAGCTTTCTTT.

The chain couples TRBV29-1 to TRBJ1-2, with TRBD1 matching over 8 bases. Trimming at V came to 6 bases and at J to 6 bases, leaving 6 bases not matched to a gene. CDR1 and CDR2 from the germline V gene are SQVTM and ANQGSEA. The CDR3 length is 12 residues. The CDR3 coding sequence is TGCAGCGTCAAGGACAGGGTGGATGGCTACACCTTC. As protein: CSVKDRVDGYTF.

The V call is TRBV12-3 or TRBV12-4, the J call TRBJ2-5; no firm D call. The V gene lost 4 bases and the J gene lost 2 bases, with 5 bases spanning the gap. The CDR3 covers 12 residues. This CDR3 is CASSSGQETQYF. For the CDR3, the DNA is TGTGCCAGCAGTTCTGGACAAGAGACCCAGTACTTC.

The rearrangement uses TRBV5-6 and TRBJ2-7, with D possibly being TRBD1 (6 bases). CDR1 is SGHDT and CDR2 is YYEEEE in the germline V gene. The V and J ends lost 4 bases and 3 bases respectively, with 14 bases between them. The CDR3 length is 14 residues. This chain's CDR3 is CASSLRQVGYEQYV. The CDR3 coding sequence is TGTGCCAGCAGCCTTAGACAGGTGGGCTACGAGCAGTACGTC.

This chain joins TRBV2 and TRBJ1-1; TRBD1 matches 7 bases. J gave up 4 bases and V 5 bases, and 13 bases lay outside the gene matches. Germline V gives CDR1 SNHLY, CDR2 FYNNEI. The CDR3 loop spans 16 amino acids. This CDR3 is CASSPQGGATGTEAFF. DNA for the CDR3: TGTGCCAGCAGTCCCCAGGGGGGGGCCACGGGCACTGAAGCTTTCTTT.

The chain combines TRBV18 with TRBJ2-7; no reliable D call. Deletions cut 2 bases from V and 2 bases from J, with 13 bases between. There are 15 residues in the CDR3. CDR1 and CDR2 (germline): KGHSH, LQKENI. The CDR3 DNA is TGTGCCAGCTCACCAGGTTTAGGATACCCCTACGAGCAGTACGTC. Translating it yields CASSPGLGYPYEQYV.

The chain joins TRBV6-1 to TRBJ2-7; no clear D. V dropped 3 bases and J dropped 3 bases, with 12 bases sitting between them. The CDR3 spans 14 residues. Germline CDR1 and CDR2: MNHNS and SASEGT. The CDR3 DNA follows: TGTGCCAGCAGTGACGACAAAGCATTCTACGAGCAGTACTTC. Translating it yields CASSDDKAFYEQYF.

This chain joins TRBV5-1 and TRBJ2-7; a weak D match, TRBD2 (5 bases). The CDR3 is 16 residues long. V lost 0 bases and J 0 bases, leaving 13 bases between the germline ends. Germline V CDR1 and CDR2: SGHRS, YFSETQ. The DNA for the CDR3 is TGCGCCAGCAGCTTGGCCTGGGATGGGAGCTCCTACGAGCAGTACTTC. It translates to CASSLAWDGSSYEQYF. Full variable domain (outside the CDR3, taken from reference TRBV5-1 and TRBJ2-7): KAGVTQTPRYLIKTRGQQVTLSCSPISGHRSVSWYQQTPGQGLQFLFEYFSETQRNKGNFPGRFSGRQFSNSRSEMNVSTLELGDSALYLCASSLAWDGSSYEQYFGPGTRLTVT.

The chain joins TRBV6-5 to TRBJ2-7, with a possible D match to TRBD1 (6 bases). Germline CDR1 MNHEY, CDR2 SVGAGI. V lost 6 bases to trimming and J lost 3 bases, with 12 bases between them. There are 13 residues in the CDR3. The CDR3 spells CASRLDRGYEQYF. CDR3 nucleotide sequence: TGTGCCAGCAGATTGGACAGAGGCTACGAGCAGTACTTC.

The count of this clone is one. This chain joins TRBV24-1 and TRBJ2-1, with TRBD2 matching over 10 bases. This CDR3 is built from 15 residues. Germline V gene sequence: CDR1 KGHDR, CDR2 SFDVKD. V was clipped by 2 bases and J by 13 bases; unmatched bases: 10. This CDR3 is CATSDSNPLAGEQFF. As DNA, the CDR3 is TGTGCCACCAGTGATTCAAATCCGCTAGCGGGAGAACAGTTCTTC.

The chain uses TRBV7-9 and TRBJ2-5; D might be TRBD2 (6 bases). The CDR3 extends over 15 amino acids. The V gene lost 4 bases and the J gene lost 5 bases, with 17 bases spanning the gap. Germline loops: CDR1 SEHNR, CDR2 FQNEAQ (reference sequence). CDR3 nucleotides: TGTGCCAGCAGCTCCCCCGGGGGTGAGGGGGAGACCCAGTACTTC. This encodes CASSSPGGEGETQYF.

The V gene is TRBV2, the J gene TRBJ2-3; D gene ambiguous. Germline V gene lookup returns CDR1 SNHLY and CDR2 FYNNEI. V lost 0 bases and J lost 11, with 9 bases in between. This CDR3 has 12 amino acids. CDR3 nucleotides: TGTGCCAGCAGTGAAGCGATTGGGGAGCAGTATTTT. This sequence encodes CASSEAIGEQYF.

This chain links TRBV30 with TRBJ2-1; 11 bases map to TRBD2. Germline lookup yields CDR1 GTSNPN and CDR2 SVGIG (reference sequence). The junction had 5 bases not matched to a gene; V was cut back by 4 bases and J by 3 bases. CDR3 length equals 15 residues. The CDR3 is CAWTRLAGIYNEQFF. The CDR3 DNA is TGTGCCTGGACTCGACTAGCGGGGATCTACAATGAGCAGTTCTTC.

The chain is built from TRBV2 and TRBJ2-3, with D possibly being TRBD2 (6 bases). Germline assignment: CDR1 SNHLY and CDR2 FYNNEI. Trimming took 8 bases from V and 5 from J, leaving 11 bases between them. This CDR3 has 12 residues. The CDR3 coding sequence is TGTGCCAGCCGGAATAGCGGAGATACGCAGTATTTT. Translating it yields CASRNSGDTQYF.

The chain couples TRBV14 to TRBJ2-1; the D gene is possibly TRBD2 (7 bases). V shed 4 bases and J shed 8 bases, with 21 bases lying between them. Germline V gene lookup returns CDR1 SGHDN and CDR2 FVKESK. This CDR3 comprises 16 residues. The CDR3 protein is CASSPRSGRGSDEQFF. The CDR3 bases are TGTGCCAGCAGCCCCCGGTCGGGGAGGGGGAGCGATGAGCAGTTCTTC.

This clone showed up just once. CDR3 DNA: TGTGCCAGCATCCCTCCAGGGGACACTGAAGCTTTCTTT. Amino acids: CASIPPGDTEAFF. The chain employs TRBV6-5 and TRBJ1-1; possible D gene TRBD1, 6 bases. The V and J ends lost 7 bases and 3 bases respectively, with 12 bases between them. The CDR3 length is 13 residues. Germline CDR1 is MNHEY and CDR2 is SVGAGI.

This chain links TRBV7-9 with TRBJ1-3; weak D call: TRBD1 (5 bases). The ends were cut back, 5 bases at V and 3 bases at J, with 11 bases in the middle. Germline V gene lookup returns CDR1 SEHNR and CDR2 FQNEAQ (reference sequence). The CDR3 sequence is 14 residues long. The CDR3 DNA reads as TGTGCCAGCAGCATCCGGGGCGGTGGAAACACCATATATTTT. Its protein product is CASSIRGGGNTIYF.